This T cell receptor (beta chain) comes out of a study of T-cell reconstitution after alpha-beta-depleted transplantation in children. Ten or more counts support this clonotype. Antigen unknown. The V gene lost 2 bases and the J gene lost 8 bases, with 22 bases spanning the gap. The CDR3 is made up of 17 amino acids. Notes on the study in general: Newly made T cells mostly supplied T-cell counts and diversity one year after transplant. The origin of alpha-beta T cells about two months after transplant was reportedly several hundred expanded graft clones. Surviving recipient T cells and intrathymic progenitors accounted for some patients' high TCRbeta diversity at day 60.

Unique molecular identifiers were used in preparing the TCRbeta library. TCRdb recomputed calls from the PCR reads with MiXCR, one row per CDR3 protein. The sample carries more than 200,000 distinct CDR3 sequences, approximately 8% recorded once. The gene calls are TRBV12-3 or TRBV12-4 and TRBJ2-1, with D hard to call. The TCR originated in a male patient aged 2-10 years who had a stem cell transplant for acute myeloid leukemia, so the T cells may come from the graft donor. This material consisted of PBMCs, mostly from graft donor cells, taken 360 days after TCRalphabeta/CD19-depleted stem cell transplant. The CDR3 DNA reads TGTGCCAGCAGTTTACTTCGTGGTCGGAGTCAGTCGGATGAGCAGTTCTTC. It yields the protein CASSLLRGRSQSDEQFF.